This T cell receptor (beta chain) was identified during a study of blood T cell repertoires in COVID-19. As for the study in general: Samples representing acute and convalescent COVID-19 were sourced from the United States, Italy and Spain. T cells, B-cell-depleted T cells, or PBMCs provided the cDNA or gDNA that served as material.

While infection was still active, Seattle patients were enrolled and then followed longitudinally. In the original analysis: Counts of nucleated cells, estimated from reference gene primer amplification, were obtained. Method: immunoSEQ multiplex PCR; TCRdb's copy keeps in-frame clones and lacks some. V, J and clone size reflect that table, while D and trimming were determined from the DNA. This sample has about 250,000 clones, with about 93% found just once. The germline V gene has CDR1 SQVTM and CDR2 ANQGSEA. Trimming took 2 bases from V and 1 from J, leaving 8 bases between them. CDR3 length: 13 amino acids.

Sequenced sample: peripheral blood. The clonotype was recovered from a man aged 25-45 years with COVID-19, enrolled during active disease. The J gene is TRBJ1-1, the V gene TRBV29-1; D not resolved. The DNA for the CDR3 is TGCAGCGTTGAAAAAACTCGGAACACTGAAGCTTTCTTT. Encoded protein: CSVEKTRNTEAFF.